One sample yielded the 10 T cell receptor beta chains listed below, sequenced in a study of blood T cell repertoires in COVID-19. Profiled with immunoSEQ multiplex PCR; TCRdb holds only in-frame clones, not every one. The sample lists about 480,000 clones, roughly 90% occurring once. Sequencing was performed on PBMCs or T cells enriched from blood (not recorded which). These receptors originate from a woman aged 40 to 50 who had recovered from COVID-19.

The DNA of the CDR3 is TGTGCCAGCAGCTTGAAACAGAAAAACACCATATATTTT. This encodes CASSLKQKNTIYF. The chain combines TRBV5-8 with TRBJ1-3; no firm D call. The V end lost 1 base, the J end lost 6 bases, and 8 bases lay between the germline ends. The CDR3 totals 13 residues. Germline V gene data show CDR1 as SGHTS and CDR2 as YDEGEE.

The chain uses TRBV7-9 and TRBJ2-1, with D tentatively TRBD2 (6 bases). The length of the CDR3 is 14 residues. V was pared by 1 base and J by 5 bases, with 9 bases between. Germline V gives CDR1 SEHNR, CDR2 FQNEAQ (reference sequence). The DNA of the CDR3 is TGTGCCAGCAGCTTAGGGGGGGAAAACAATGAGCAGTTCTTC. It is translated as CASSLGGENNEQFF.

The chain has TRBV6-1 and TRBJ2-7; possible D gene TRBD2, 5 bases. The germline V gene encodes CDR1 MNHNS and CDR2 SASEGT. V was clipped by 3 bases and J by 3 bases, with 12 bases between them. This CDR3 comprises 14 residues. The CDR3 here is CASSETYGVYEQYF. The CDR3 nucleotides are TGTGCCAGCAGTGAGACCTACGGGGTCTACGAGCAGTACTTC.

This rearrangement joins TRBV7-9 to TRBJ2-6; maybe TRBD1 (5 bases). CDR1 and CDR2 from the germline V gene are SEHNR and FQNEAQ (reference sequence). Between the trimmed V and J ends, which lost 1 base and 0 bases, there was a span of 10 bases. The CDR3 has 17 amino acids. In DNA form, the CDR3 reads TGTGCCAGCAGCTTAGGGACATCTAGCTCTGGGGCCAACGTCCTGACTTTC. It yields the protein CASSLGTSSSGANVLTF.

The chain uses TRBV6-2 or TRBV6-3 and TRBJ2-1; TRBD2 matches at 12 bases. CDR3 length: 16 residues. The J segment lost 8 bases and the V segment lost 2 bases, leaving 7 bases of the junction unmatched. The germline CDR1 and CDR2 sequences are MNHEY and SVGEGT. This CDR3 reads CASSYPPLAGGDEQFF. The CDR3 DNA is TGTGCCAGCAGTTACCCCCCCCTAGCGGGAGGGGATGAGCAGTTCTTC.

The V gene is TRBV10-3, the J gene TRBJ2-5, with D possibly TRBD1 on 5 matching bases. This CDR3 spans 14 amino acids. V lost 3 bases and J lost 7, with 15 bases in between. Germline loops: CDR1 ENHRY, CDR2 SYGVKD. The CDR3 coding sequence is TGTGCCATCAGTGATGGAGACAGCGAAGGGACCCAGTACTTC. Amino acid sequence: CAISDGDSEGTQYF.

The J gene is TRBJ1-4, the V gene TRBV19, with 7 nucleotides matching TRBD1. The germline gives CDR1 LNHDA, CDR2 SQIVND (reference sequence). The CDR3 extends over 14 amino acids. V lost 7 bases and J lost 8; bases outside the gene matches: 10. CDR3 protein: CASMRRGRREKLFF. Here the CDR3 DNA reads TGTGCCAGTATGAGAAGGGGGCGACGGGAAAAACTGTTTTTT.

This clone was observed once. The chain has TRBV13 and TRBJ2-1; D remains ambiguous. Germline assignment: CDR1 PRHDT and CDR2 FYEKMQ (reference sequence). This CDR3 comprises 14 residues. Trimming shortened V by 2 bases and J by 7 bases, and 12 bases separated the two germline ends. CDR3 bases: TGTGCCAGCAGCTTAATCCTATCGATGAATGAGCAGTTCTTC. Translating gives CASSLILSMNEQFF.

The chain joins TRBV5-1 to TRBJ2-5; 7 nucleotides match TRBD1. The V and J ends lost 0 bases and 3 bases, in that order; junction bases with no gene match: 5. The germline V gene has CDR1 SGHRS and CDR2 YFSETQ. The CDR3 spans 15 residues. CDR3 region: CASSLGGQDEETQYF. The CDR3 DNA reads TGCGCCAGCAGCTTGGGCGGACAGGATGAAGAGACCCAGTACTTC.

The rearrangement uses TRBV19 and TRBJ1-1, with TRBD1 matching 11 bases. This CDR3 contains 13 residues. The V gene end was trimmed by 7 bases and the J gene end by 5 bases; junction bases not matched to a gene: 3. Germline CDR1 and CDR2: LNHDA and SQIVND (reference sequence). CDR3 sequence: CASKRDRGTEAFF. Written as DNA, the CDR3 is TGTGCCAGTAAAAGGGACAGGGGGACTGAAGCTTTCTTT.